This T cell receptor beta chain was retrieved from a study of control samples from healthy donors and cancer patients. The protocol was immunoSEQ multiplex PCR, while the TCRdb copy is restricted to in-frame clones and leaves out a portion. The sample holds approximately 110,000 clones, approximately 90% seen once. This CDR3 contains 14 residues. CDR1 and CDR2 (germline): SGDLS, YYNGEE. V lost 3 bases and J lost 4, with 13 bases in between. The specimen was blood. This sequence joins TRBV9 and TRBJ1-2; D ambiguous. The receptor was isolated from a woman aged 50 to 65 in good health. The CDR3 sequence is CASSDPYDLYGYTF. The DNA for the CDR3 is TGTGCCAGCAGCGACCCTTATGATCTCTATGGCTACACCTTC.